The 2 T cell receptor beta chains reported below all come from one sample, sequenced in a study of blood T cells in healthy people across ages. A J-beta primer mix and a sample-barcoded 5' primer were used in a second PCR of about 7 to 12 cycles. From the 5' RACE reads, TCRdb called clonotypes with MiXCR, one entry per CDR3 protein. The sample shows about 2 million distinct CDR3 sequences, 40% to 55% of them seen only once. The sample comprised blood. The receptors stem from a woman aged 40-49 years in good health.

This rearrangement joins TRBV7-9 to TRBJ2-1; D is perhaps TRBD2 (5 bases). This CDR3 spans 13 amino acids. The V end was cut by 7 bases, the J end by 5 bases, with 12 bases between. Germline assignment: CDR1 SEHNR and CDR2 FQNEAQ (reference sequence). The CDR3 protein is CASNPGRNNEQFF. In DNA form, the CDR3 reads TGTGCCAGCAACCCGGGGAGAAACAATGAGCAGTTCTTC.

The table lists this clonotype with a few counts. The chain uses TRBV27 and TRBJ2-1; a possible D gene is TRBD1 (6 bases). Trimming cost V 8 bases and J 2 bases, with 16 bases left between them. The CDR3 is made up of 15 amino acids. Germline V CDR1 and CDR2: MNHEY, SMNVEV (reference sequence). CDR3 in DNA: TGTGCCAGCCCGAGCAACAGGGACACCTACAATGAGCAGTTCTTC. Translated: CASPSNRDTYNEQFF.